This entry describes one TCR beta chain. It has no known antigen specificity. No clone much larger than this one lies a single base away; base qualities are absent. The immunoSEQ Assay, a bias-controlled multiplex PCR, was used to amplify TCRbeta CDR3 regions from genomic DNA. For the original study's pipeline: Within the assay, amplification of reference gene primers was used to estimate how many nucleated cells each sample contained. To quantify the absolute abundance of each unique TCRbeta CDR3 rearrangement, sequence reads were collapsed and filtered. For each sample, productive Simpson clonality was calculated by taking the square root of Simpson's diversity index across productive rearrangements. The source is immuneACCESS, and TCRdb retained only in-frame sequences with V and J called. Part of the clones is not carried over; for the studies checked, unresolved V genes explain less than half of this, and the remainder is unexplained. V, J and clone size are those of that table, while D and trimming were read from the DNA. The sample has approximately 250,000 clones on record, roughly 80% of them singletons. Together, the top ten hold 5.5% to 7.5% of the sample.

The germline ends are 10 bases apart after V is trimmed by 0 bases and J by 4 bases. Looking up the germline V gene yields CDR1 SGDLS and CDR2 YYNGEE. The CDR3 numbers 15 residues from cysteine through phenylalanine. The kept DNA is CDR3 alone, 45 bases in frame from the first base. Whole blood was collected in K2EDTA tubes by collaborating institutions according to the institutions' own protocols. For TCRbeta analysis, collaborators shipped samples as frozen whole blood, isolated PBMCs, or DNA extracted from either of those sample types. These data come from a study of blood T cell repertoires in COVID-19 (dated by TCRdb to 2019 to 2021). Describing the broader study: Samples from collaborators originated in the United States, Italy and Spain and spanned both the acute and convalescent phases of COVID-19. The prospective study material was composed of cDNA or gDNA derived from T cells, B-cell-depleted T cells, or PBMCs. Samples came from the ongoing ImmuneRACE study (first 160 participants) plus 1,254 subjects from 6 global collaborators. HLA class I and class II types, where available, came from metadata supplied by the sample provider rather than from assay-based typing. The sample metadata nearly always contained a de-identified subject ID, COVID-19 status, age in years and sex. The dataset comprised deeply sampled blood TCRbeta repertoires from subjects exposed to, actively infected with, or recovered from COVID-19. A freely available public database, intended as a resource for researchers studying the immune response to SARS-CoV-2, is where the repertoires were released.

Results and caveats for the whole study, not just this receptor: The quantity of clinical and demographic metadata differed by source and by participant and was supplied without curation.

The receptor was isolated from a woman aged 60-75 years with active or convalescent COVID-19. The chain joins TRBV9 to TRBJ1-4; no D gene is confidently identified. Sequencing was performed on peripheral blood. CDR3 sequence: CASSVGGGINEKLFF. The DNA sequence reads TGTGCCAGCAGCGTAGGCGGTGGAATTAATGAAAAACTGTTTTTT.